Below, one TCR beta chain is given with its context. As yet, its antigen is unknown. The germline V gene encodes CDR1 MNHEY and CDR2 SMNVEV (reference sequence). Trimming stripped 7 bases from V and 0 bases from J, with 13 bases between. The CDR3 sequence is 14 residues long. The sample originates from a study of cytomegalovirus exposure and HLA in healthy donors. About the research overall: Roughly 77 million unique TCRs from HLA-typed donors made up an early data release. Findings and caveats of the study: Rare TCR sequences dominated, though some public TCRs recurred in many donors.

13 Jbeta primers and 60 Vbeta primers were used for the PCR. The repertoire was sequenced with immunoSEQ multiplex PCR; TCRdb's copy has only in-frame clones and lacks some. The repertoire consists of about 76,000 clones, with about 70% occurring once and the leading ten covering about 12%. Among the donors, all were healthy bone marrow donors. This chain connects TRBV27 to TRBJ2-7, with D possibly being TRBD1 (5 bases). Sample: PBMCs. The source of this sequence is a male donor in good health and CMV-seropositive. The CDR3 reads CASKPTEYSYEQYF. DNA of the CDR3: TGTGCCAGCAAACCGACAGAATACTCCTACGAGCAGTACTTC.